This T cell receptor beta chain was sequenced for a study of molecular identifiers for immune sequencing clone quantification. Many counts were recorded for this clonotype. The antigen is not known. TCRdb reanalysed the PCR reads using MiXCR and keeps one entry per CDR3 protein. The sample gives under 85,000 distinct CDR3 sequences, 15% to 20% of which show up once; 1.3% to 1.5% is in the top ten. The CDR3 covers 15 residues. Deletions cut 1 base from V and 2 bases from J, with 12 bases between. Germline lookup yields CDR1 SGHAT and CDR2 FQNNGV. Whole-study results and caveats: Naive cells had under 1% of molecules in clones above 20 RNA copies, effectors over 99%. Among 1 million or so naive cells, as was reported, spiked Jurkat TCR RNA from one cell was detectable.

The TCR comes from a human donor in good health. Some libraries in this study had Jurkat cell RNA spiked in. V and J are TRBV11-2 and TRBJ2-7; D is possibly TRBD2 (6 bases). Sequencing was done on a sample of naive CD8+ T cells from blood, with Jurkat cell RNA spiked in. Specified subset: FACS-sorted CD8+CD4-CCR7+CD45RA+ naive T cells. The CDR3 sequence is CASSLAWGRTYEQYF. CDR3 sequence (DNA): TGTGCCAGCAGCTTAGCCTGGGGGAGGACCTACGAGCAGTACTTC.